One and the same sample provided the 8 T cell receptor beta chains below, sequenced in a study of shared clonotypes between healthy human individuals (TCRdb year 2020). To prepare the library, the immunoSEQ multiplex PCR assay was applied. Held by TCRdb, this immuneACCESS table contains in-frame sequences only and omits some clones. Under half of the omission traces to an unresolved V gene where checked; the cause of the rest is unknown. The sample table contains 450,000 to 500,000 clones; only one count was recorded for roughly 80% of them. The ten largest clones represent 10% to 15% of the sample. The sample taken for sequencing was PBMCs. The receptors stem from a woman in her thirties or forties in good health. Some clones in this sample may be carry-over from other donors' samples.

As for this clone: With only one base between it and a far larger clone, this is likely a read error. Other DNA sequences in the sample encode the same CDR3. The CDR3 sequence: CASSPSSATYEQYF. The CDR3 region has the DNA TGTGCCAGCAGTCCCTCTAGCGCTACATACGAGCAGTACTTC. The chain couples TRBV6-6 to TRBJ2-7; TRBD2 might be the D (6 bases). V lost 5 bases, J lost 4 bases, and 15 bases lay in between. This CDR3 is 14 amino acids long. Germline V CDR1 and CDR2: MNHNY, SVGAGI (reference sequence).

The genes are TRBV28 and TRBJ1-4; a weak D match, TRBD1 (5 bases). Germline loops: CDR1 MDHEN, CDR2 SYDVKM. V gave up 10 bases and J gave up 1 base, with 13 bases separating them. This CDR3 has 14 amino acids. CDR3 sequence: CATSNGGTNEKLFF. The CDR3 DNA is TGTGCCACCAGCAATGGGGGAACTAATGAAAAACTGTTTTTT.

This clone was counted at least ten times. The CDR3 is CASSQDRGTGLWYEQYF. CDR3 nucleotides: TGTGCCAGCAGCCAAGACAGAGGGACAGGGCTCTGGTACGAGCAGTACTTC. V usage is TRBV14 and J usage is TRBJ2-7; 9 bases line up with TRBD1. The CDR3 covers 17 residues. Losses at the gene ends were 0 bases for V and 4 bases for J; bases not matched to a gene: 10. CDR1 is SGHDN, CDR2 FVKESK, per germline.

The J gene is TRBJ1-5, the V gene TRBV19, with D perhaps TRBD1 (6 bases). The germline V gene has CDR1 LNHDA and CDR2 SQIVND (reference sequence). CDR3 length: 15 amino acids. V was shortened by 3 bases and J by 3 bases, with 12 bases between the two germline ends. The CDR3 reads CASSMSDRYNQPQHF. The CDR3 coding sequence is TGTGCCAGTAGTATGTCTGACAGGTACAATCAGCCCCAGCATTTT.

This clone has only a few counts. The genes are TRBV19 and TRBJ2-5; 8 positions match TRBD1. The CDR3 length is 15 residues. Trimming took 1 base from V and 6 from J; bases not matched to a gene: 7. Germline-derived CDR1 and CDR2 are LNHDA and SQIVND (reference sequence). CDR3 amino acids: CASSIGQGAFKTQYF. Written as DNA, the CDR3 is TGTGCCAGTAGTATAGGGCAGGGGGCGTTTAAGACCCAGTACTTC.

This clone has at least ten counts. The same CDR3 also results from other DNA sequences found in this sample. The rearrangement links TRBV10-3 to TRBJ1-1; 10 bases agree with TRBD1. The CDR3 extends over 18 amino acids. Germline CDR1 reads ENHRY; CDR2 reads SYGVKD. The V segment lost 2 bases and the J segment 0 bases; nucleotides outside the gene matches: 9. This CDR3 reads CAISEEPGQGRMNTEAFF. The CDR3 nucleotides read TGTGCCATCAGTGAGGAGCCGGGACAGGGGAGGATGAACACTGAAGCTTTCTTT.

V gene TRBV27 combines with J gene TRBJ2-5; 9 bases map to TRBD1. The CDR3 covers 15 residues. J was trimmed by 3 bases and V by 5 bases; bases with no gene match: 7. Germline CDR1 reads MNHEY; CDR2 reads SMNVEV (reference sequence). The CDR3 is CASSKEQGAEETQYF. For the CDR3, the DNA is TGTGCCAGCAGTAAAGAACAGGGGGCCGAAGAGACCCAGTACTTC.

This clone occurred a few times. The likely explanation is a read error, given a far larger clone one base away. The rearrangement joins TRBV30 to TRBJ2-5, with TRBD2 matching 12 bases. Germline V lookup: CDR1 GTSNPN, CDR2 SVGIG (reference sequence). This CDR3 is 14 amino acids long. V lost 7 bases to trimming and J lost 5 bases; unmatched junction nucleotides: 8. CDR3 DNA sequence: TGTGCCTTGACTAGCGGGAGCTTTCAGGAGACCCAGTACTTC. Amino acids: CALTSGSFQETQYF.